Listed below are T cell receptor beta chains from one sample, sequenced in a study of HIV-infected children after antiretroviral therapy interruption. TCRdb independently ran MiXCR on the 3' RACE reads; one entry per CDR3 protein. Of about 50,000 distinct CDR3 sequences in the sample, roughly 4.5% were seen once. The sample consisted of CD45RA+ CD4+ T cells from PBMCs, pooled from several time points, taken from a donor given antiretroviral therapy, either interrupted or continuous. These receptors originate from a pool of human donors with HIV. The CDR3 runs from the conserved cysteine through the conserved F or W. The D gene is left open where the match is weak. Only part of the rows carry a size: once, few, many, or a class if the clone is expanded.

d_call	clone_size	v_call	j_call	cdr3_nt	cdr3_aa
.	many	TRBV12-3/TRBV12-4	TRBJ2-3	TGTGCCAGCCTAACAGGTTCCACAGATACGCAGTATTTT	CASLTGSTDTQYF
.	medium-sized	TRBV7-3	TRBJ2-1	TGTGCCAGCAGCTTAAAACCCAATGAGCAGTTCTTC	CASSLKPNEQFF
TRBD2	many	TRBV12-3/TRBV12-4	TRBJ2-7	TGTGCCAGCAGTCTCGGGGGGTTCTACGAGCAGTACTTC	CASSLGGFYEQYF
.	few	TRBV6-1	TRBJ1-2	TGTGCCAGCAGTGAGGGACCGAATAACTATGGCTACACCTTC	CASSEGPNNYGYTF
.	many	TRBV7-2	TRBJ2-3	TGTGCCAGCAAGAGCTACGGCGACACAGATACGCAGTATTTT	CASKSYGDTDTQYF
.	.	TRBV6-5	TRBJ1-2	TGTGCCAGCAGTGGGATTCTTAAGTCTAACTATGGCTACACCTTC	CASSGILKSNYGYTF
.	few	TRBV20-1	TRBJ1-6	TGCAGTGCTAGAGCGGGGGTAAATTCACCCCTCCACTTT	CSARAGVNSPLHF
.	many	TRBV23-1	TRBJ1-2	TGCGCCAGCAGTCCAAGGAACGGACGGAGGGATTATGGCTACACCTTC	CASSPRNGRRDYGYTF
.	medium-sized	TRBV29-1	TRBJ2-3	TGCAGCGTTGATGGAGGGGACGCCACAGATACGCAGTATTTT	CSVDGGDATDTQYF
.	.	TRBV12-3/TRBV12-4	TRBJ1-5	TGTGCCAGCAGTTTAATTGCAGGGTCCAATCAGCCCCAGCATTTT	CASSLIAGSNQPQHF
.	many	TRBV12-5	TRBJ1-1	TGTGCTAGTGGTCCCCGTTGGAACACTGAAGCTTTCTTT	CASGPRWNTEAFF
.	many	TRBV5-1	TRBJ1-2	TGCGCCAGCAGCTTACCCGACGCCATATATGGCTACACCTTC	CASSLPDAIYGYTF
.	many	TRBV12-3/TRBV12-4	TRBJ1-2	TGTGCCAGCAGTTTCGGGCGGTTGTATGGCTACACCTTC	CASSFGRLYGYTF
.	.	TRBV28	TRBJ1-2	TGTGCCAGCAGCATGGGCCCAACCCCGTATGGCTACACCTTC	CASSMGPTPYGYTF
.	.	TRBV5-1	TRBJ1-5	TGCGCCAGCAGCTTGGCCCTGCCCCAGCATTTT	CASSLALPQHF
.	many	TRBV15	TRBJ2-3	TGTGCCACCAGCCGACCCACAGATACGCAGTATTTT	CATSRPTDTQYF
.	few	TRBV24-1	TRBJ2-3	TGTGCCACCAGTGTCGGGGGCACTAGCACAGATACGCAGTATTTT	CATSVGGTSTDTQYF
.	many	TRBV2	TRBJ1-6	TGTGCCAGCACCCGGGACTCCGGAAGCTCCTATAATTCACCCCTCCACTTT	CASTRDSGSSYNSPLHF
.	many	TRBV12-3/TRBV12-4	TRBJ2-4	TGTGCCAGCACTGGGGGAGCCAAAAACATTCAGTACTTC	CASTGGAKNIQYF
.	few	TRBV29-1	TRBJ2-3	TGCAGCGTTGAAGCCCCACGCCCCCCAGTTCCCACAGATACGCAGTATTTT	CSVEAPRPPVPTDTQYF
.	once	TRBV5-1	TRBJ1-5	TGCGCCAGCAGCCAAGGGCCGCTCAGCAATCAGCCCCAGCATTTT	CASSQGPLSNQPQHF
.	many	TRBV7-9	TRBJ2-7	TGTGCCAGCAGCTTTGAGGGGGCAGGGGGGGACTACGAGCAGTACTTC	CASSFEGAGGDYEQYF
TRBD1	many	TRBV25-1	TRBJ1-1	TGTGCCAGTCGGGGACAGATGAACACTGAAGCTTTCTTT	CASRGQMNTEAFF
.	many	TRBV15	TRBJ2-4	TGTGCCACCAGCAGAGATCAGGTGTTAGCCAAAAACATTCAGTACTTC	CATSRDQVLAKNIQYF
TRBD2	many	TRBV28	TRBJ2-7	TGTGCCAGTCGACCTGGACTAGCGCTCCACGAGCAGTACTTC	CASRPGLALHEQYF
.	few	TRBV25-1	TRBJ2-7	TGTGCCAGCAGTAAACAGTCCTACGAGCAGTACTTC	CASSKQSYEQYF
.	many	TRBV29-1	TRBJ2-7	TGCAGCGTTGTAGATGGTAAGGGTACAGGAGACGAGCAGTACTTC	CSVVDGKGTGDEQYF
.	.	TRBV20-1	TRBJ2-1	TGCAGTGCTAGATTAGACAGTGGAGAGCAGTTCTTC	CSARLDSGEQFF
.	many	TRBV20-1	TRBJ2-3	TGCAGTGCTAGACTACTCACAGATACGCAGTATTTT	CSARLLTDTQYF
TRBD2	many	TRBV12-3/TRBV12-4	TRBJ2-7	TGTGCCAGCAGGCCAGGACTAGCGGGGGGGTACGAGCAGTACTTC	CASRPGLAGGYEQYF
TRBD1	.	TRBV9	TRBJ1-4	TGTGCCAGCAGCACGGGGACAGGGCCCGAAAAACTGTTTTTT	CASSTGTGPEKLFF
.	few	TRBV13	TRBJ2-2	TGTGCCAGCAGCCCAGGGGCGCCGAACACCGGGGAGCTGTTTTTT	CASSPGAPNTGELFF
.	many	TRBV20-1	TRBJ2-3	TGCAGTGCTATAGGGACAACTGTAGATACGCAGTATTTT	CSAIGTTVDTQYF
TRBD1	many	TRBV4-1	TRBJ1-1	TGCGCCAGCAGCACGGGACAGGGGGCGACTGAAGCTTTCTTT	CASSTGQGATEAFF
.	many	TRBV7-8	TRBJ1-5	TGTGCCAGCACCTTAGGGGCCCCGGGAAATCAGCCCCAGCATTTT	CASTLGAPGNQPQHF
.	many	TRBV5-1	TRBJ2-7	TGCGCCAGCAGCTTGGGTAGCGGCAACTACGAGCAGTACTTC	CASSLGSGNYEQYF
.	.	TRBV6-2/TRBV6-3	TRBJ1-6	TGTGCCAGCATGGGCCAGGGAGGTTCACCCCTCCACTTT	CASMGQGGSPLHF
.	many	TRBV19	TRBJ2-2	TGTGCCAGTAGTATAGCCGAGGACACCGGGGAGCTGTTTTTT	CASSIAEDTGELFF
TRBD1	.	TRBV27	TRBJ2-6	TGTGCCAGCAGCTTTGGACAGGCTGGGGCCAACGTCCTGACTTTC	CASSFGQAGANVLTF
.	.	TRBV6-1	TRBJ1-2	TGTGCCAGCAGTGAACGACAGTATCCGACCTATGGCTACACCTTC	CASSERQYPTYGYTF
TRBD2	many	TRBV10-3	TRBJ2-3	TGTGCCATCAGTGAAGCGGGGGTACAAGATACGCAGTATTTT	CAISEAGVQDTQYF
.	few	TRBV12-3/TRBV12-4	TRBJ2-7	TGTGCCAGCAGTGTCAAGGGGCTCCACGAGCAGTACTTC	CASSVKGLHEQYF